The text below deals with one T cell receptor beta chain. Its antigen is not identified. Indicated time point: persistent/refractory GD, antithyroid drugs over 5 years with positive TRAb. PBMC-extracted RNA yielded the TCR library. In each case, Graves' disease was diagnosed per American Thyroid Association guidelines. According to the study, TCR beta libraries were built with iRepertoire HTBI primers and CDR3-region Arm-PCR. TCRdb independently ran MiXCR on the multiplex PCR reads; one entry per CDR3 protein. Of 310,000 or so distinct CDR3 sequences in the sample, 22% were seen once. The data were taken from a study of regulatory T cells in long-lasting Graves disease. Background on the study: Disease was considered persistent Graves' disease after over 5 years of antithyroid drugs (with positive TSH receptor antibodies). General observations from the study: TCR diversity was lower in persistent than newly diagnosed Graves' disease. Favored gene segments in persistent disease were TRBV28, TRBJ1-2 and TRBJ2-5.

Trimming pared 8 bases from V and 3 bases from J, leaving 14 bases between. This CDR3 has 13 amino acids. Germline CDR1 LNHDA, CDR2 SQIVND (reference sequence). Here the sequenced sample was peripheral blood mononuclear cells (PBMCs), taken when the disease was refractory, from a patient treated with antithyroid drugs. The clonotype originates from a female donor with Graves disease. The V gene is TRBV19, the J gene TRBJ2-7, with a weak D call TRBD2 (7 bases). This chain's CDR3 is CASARGGVYEQYF. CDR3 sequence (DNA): TGTGCCAGTGCCAGGGGAGGGGTCTACGAGCAGTACTTC.